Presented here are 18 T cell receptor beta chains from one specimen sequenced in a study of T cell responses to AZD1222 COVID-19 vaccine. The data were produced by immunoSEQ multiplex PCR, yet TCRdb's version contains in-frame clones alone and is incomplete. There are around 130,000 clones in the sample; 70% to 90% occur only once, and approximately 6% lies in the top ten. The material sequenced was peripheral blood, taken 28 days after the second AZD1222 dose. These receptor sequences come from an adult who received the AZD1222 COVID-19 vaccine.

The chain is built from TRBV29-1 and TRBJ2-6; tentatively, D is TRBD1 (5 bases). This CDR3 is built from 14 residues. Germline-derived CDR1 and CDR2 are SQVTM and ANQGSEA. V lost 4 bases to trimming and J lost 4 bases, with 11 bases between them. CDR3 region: CSVAPGFGANVLTF. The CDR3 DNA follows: TGCAGCGTTGCTCCAGGGTTCGGGGCCAACGTCCTGACTTTC. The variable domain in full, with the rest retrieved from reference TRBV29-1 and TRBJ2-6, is SAVISQKPSRDICQRGTSLTIQCQVDSQVTMMFWYRQQPGQSLTLIATANQGSEATYESGFVIDKFPISRPNLTFSTLTVSNMSPEDSSIYLCSVAPGFGANVLTFGAGSRLTVL.

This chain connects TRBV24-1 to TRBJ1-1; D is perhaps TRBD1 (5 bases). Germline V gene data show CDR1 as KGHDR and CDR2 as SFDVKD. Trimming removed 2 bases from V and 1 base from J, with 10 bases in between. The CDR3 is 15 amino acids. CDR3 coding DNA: TGTGCCACCAGTGATTCAAGGGGTACGAACACTGAAGCTTTCTTT. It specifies CATSDSRGTNTEAFF.

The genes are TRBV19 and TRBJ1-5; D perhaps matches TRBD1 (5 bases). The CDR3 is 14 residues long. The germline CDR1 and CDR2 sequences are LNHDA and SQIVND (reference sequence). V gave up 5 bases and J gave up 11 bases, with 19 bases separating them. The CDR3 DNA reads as TGTGCCAGTAGTCCGAGGGGTCCTCTTATGGCCCAGCATTTT. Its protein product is CASSPRGPLMAQHF.

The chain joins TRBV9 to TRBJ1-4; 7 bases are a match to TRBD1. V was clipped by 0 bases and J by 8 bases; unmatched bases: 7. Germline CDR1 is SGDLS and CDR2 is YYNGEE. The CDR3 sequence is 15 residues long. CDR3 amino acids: CASSVGAGGREKLFF. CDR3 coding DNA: TGTGCCAGCAGCGTAGGCGCAGGGGGAAGGGAAAAACTGTTTTTT.

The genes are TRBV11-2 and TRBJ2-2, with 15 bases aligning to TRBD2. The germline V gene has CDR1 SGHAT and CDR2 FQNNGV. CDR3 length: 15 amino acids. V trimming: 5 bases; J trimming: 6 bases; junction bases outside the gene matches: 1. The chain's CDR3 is CASSRTSGRAGELFF. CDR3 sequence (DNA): TGTGCCAGCAGCCGGACTAGCGGGAGGGCCGGGGAGCTGTTTTTT.

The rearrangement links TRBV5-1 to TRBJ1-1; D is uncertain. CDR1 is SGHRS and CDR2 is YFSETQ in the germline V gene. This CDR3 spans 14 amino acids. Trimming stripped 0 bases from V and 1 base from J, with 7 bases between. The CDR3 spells CASSLGEGNTEAFF. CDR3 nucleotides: TGCGCCAGCAGCTTGGGTGAGGGGAACACTGAAGCTTTCTTT.

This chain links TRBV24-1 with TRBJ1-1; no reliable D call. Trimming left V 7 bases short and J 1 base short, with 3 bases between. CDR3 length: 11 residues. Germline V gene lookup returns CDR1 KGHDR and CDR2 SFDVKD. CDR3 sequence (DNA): TGTGCCACCAGAAGGAACACTGAAGCTTTCTTT. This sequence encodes CATRRNTEAFF.

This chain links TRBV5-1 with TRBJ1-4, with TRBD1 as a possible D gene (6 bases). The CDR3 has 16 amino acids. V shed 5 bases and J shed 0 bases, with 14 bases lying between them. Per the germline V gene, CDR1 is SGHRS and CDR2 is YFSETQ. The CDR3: CASRQMPGATNEKLFF. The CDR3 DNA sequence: TGCGCCAGCAGGCAAATGCCAGGGGCAACTAATGAAAAACTGTTTTTT. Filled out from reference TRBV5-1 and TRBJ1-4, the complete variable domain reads KAGVTQTPRYLIKTRGQQVTLSCSPISGHRSVSWYQQTPGQGLQFLFEYFSETQRNKGNFPGRFSGRQFSNSRSEMNVSTLELGDSALYLCASRQMPGATNEKLFFGSGTQLSVL.

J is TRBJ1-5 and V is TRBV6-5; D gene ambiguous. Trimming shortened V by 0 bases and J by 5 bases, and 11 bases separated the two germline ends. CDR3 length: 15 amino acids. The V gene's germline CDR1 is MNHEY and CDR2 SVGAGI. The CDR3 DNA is TGTGCCAGCAGTTACTCGAGGCCGCGCGATCAGCCCCAGCATTTT. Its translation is CASSYSRPRDQPQHF.

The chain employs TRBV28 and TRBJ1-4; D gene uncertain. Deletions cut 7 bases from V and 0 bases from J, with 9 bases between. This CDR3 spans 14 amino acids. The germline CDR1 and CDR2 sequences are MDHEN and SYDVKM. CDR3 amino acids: CASIPGATNEKLFF. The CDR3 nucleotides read TGTGCCAGCATCCCGGGAGCAACTAATGAAAAACTGTTTTTT.

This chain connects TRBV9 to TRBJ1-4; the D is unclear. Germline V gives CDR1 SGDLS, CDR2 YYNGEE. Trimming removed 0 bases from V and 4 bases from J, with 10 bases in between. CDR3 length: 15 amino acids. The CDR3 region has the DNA TGTGCCAGCAGCGTAGGAGAACGAAGTAATGAAAAACTGTTTTTT. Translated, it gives CASSVGERSNEKLFF.

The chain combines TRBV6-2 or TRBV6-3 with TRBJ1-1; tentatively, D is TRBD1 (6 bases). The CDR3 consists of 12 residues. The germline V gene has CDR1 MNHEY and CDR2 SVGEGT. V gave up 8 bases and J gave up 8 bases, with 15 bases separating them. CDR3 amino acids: CASRRDTREAFF. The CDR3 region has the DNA TGTGCCAGCCGCCGGGACACCCGCGAAGCTTTCTTT.

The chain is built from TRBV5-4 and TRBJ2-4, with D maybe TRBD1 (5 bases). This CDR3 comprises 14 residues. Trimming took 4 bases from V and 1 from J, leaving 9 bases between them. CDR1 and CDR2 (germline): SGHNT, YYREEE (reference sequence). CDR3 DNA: TGTGCCAGCAGCCCCCCAGGGGCCAAAAACATTCAGTACTTC. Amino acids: CASSPPGAKNIQYF.

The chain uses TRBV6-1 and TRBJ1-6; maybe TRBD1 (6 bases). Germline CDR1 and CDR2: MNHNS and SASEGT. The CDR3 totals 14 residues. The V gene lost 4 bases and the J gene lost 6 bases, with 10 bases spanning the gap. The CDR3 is CASSVGRGNSPLHF. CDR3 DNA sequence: TGTGCCAGCAGTGTGGGCAGGGGTAATTCACCCCTCCACTTT.

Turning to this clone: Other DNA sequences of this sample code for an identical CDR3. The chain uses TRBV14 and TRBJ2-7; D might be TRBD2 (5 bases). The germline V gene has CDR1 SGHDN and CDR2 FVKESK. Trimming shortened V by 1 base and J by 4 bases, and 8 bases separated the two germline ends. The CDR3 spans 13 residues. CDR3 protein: CASSQVTGYEQYF. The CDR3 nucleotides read TGTGCCAGCAGCCAAGTAACGGGGTACGAGCAGTACTTC.

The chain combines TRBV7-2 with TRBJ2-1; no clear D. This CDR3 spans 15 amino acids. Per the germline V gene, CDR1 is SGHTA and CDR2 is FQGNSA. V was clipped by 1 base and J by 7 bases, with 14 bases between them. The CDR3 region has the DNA TGTGCCAGCAGCTTAGGGCCCGTGGAGTCAAATGAGCAGTTCTTC. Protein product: CASSLGPVESNEQFF.

The CDR3 coding sequence is TGCGCCAGCAGCCAAGTCCAAGGTAGGGATACTGAAGCTTTCTTT. As protein: CASSQVQGRDTEAFF. This rearrangement joins TRBV4-1 to TRBJ1-1; D is ambiguous. The CDR3 contains 15 residues. CDR1 is MGHRA and CDR2 is YSYEKL in the germline V gene. V was pared by 1 base and J by 5 bases, with 14 bases between.

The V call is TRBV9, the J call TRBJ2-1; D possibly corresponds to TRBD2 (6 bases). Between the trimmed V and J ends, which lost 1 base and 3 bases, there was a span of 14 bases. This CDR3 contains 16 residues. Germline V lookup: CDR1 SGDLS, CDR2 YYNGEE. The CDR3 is CASSVSGTGGYNEQFF. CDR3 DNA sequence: TGTGCCAGCAGCGTATCCGGGACTGGAGGCTACAATGAGCAGTTCTTC.